This is a list of T cell receptor beta chains from one sample in a study of OX40 agonist ivuxolimab in advanced cancers. Sequencing used immunoSEQ multiplex PCR; TCRdb keeps in-frame clones, though not all of them. Of around 83,000 clones in the sample, around 90% were seen once. The sample in question was CD4+ or CD8+ T cells sorted from blood, obtained in a trial of the OX40 agonist ivuxolimab. These receptors were taken from an adult with an advanced solid tumor such as melanoma, head and neck, liver or kidney cancer. Each CDR3 is given with its conserved first and last residue. A D gene is named only where the DNA matches it firmly. For some rows the clone size is stated as once, few or many, or as a class when expanded; others skip it.

>-|-|TRBJ2-3|TRBV7-9
TGTGCCAGCAGCCCAAGAGCCCTAGCGCGAGATACGCAGTATTTT
CASSPRALARDTQYF
>-|-|TRBJ1-4|TRBV2
TGTGCCAGCAGTCAGGCAGAGTCAACTAATGAAAAACTGTTTTTT
CASSQAESTNEKLFF
>TRBD1|-|TRBJ1-2|TRBV4-1
TGCGCCAGCAGCCCGGGACAGACTACTAACTATGGCTACACCTTC
CASSPGQTTNYGYTF
>-|-|TRBJ2-6|TRBV18
TGTGCCAGCTCACCTCGGACACCTGGGGCCAACGTCCTGACTTTC
CASSPRTPGANVLTF
>TRBD2|-|TRBJ2-7|TRBV6-6
TGTGCCAGCAGTCGGACCCTAGCGGGAGTTGGCGAGCAGTACTTC
CASSRTLAGVGEQYF
>-|few|TRBJ1-5|TRBV30
TGTGCCTGGGGAGCCCGGGGTAATCAGCCCCAGCATTTT
CAWGARGNQPQHF
>-|once|TRBJ1-1|TRBV6-1
TGTGCCAGCAGTGAAGCGCTTCTAGGGGATCCAGCTTTCTTT
CASSEALLGDPAFF
>TRBD1|-|TRBJ2-7|TRBV10-3
TGTGCCATCGGACAGGGGGCTTACGAGCAGTACTTC
CAIGQGAYEQYF
>TRBD2|-|TRBJ2-1|TRBV18
TGTGCCAGCTCACCAAGTCGGTATAGCGGGAGCAATGAGCAGTTCTTC
CASSPSRYSGSNEQFF
>-|-|TRBJ1-3|TRBV30
TGTGCCTGGAGTTCGGGGAACACCATATATTTT
CAWSSGNTIYF
>TRBD1|-|TRBJ2-7|TRBV7-9
TGTGCCAGCAGCTTACTTACGGGACAGGGGTCCTACGAGCAGTACTTC
CASSLLTGQGSYEQYF
>-|-|TRBJ2-7|TRBV2
TGTGCCAGCAGTAAACTGCGGGGACAGACAGTCTACGAGCAGTACTTC
CASSKLRGQTVYEQYF
>-|-|TRBJ2-1|TRBV30
TGTGCCTGGAGTGTATTACGGATCAATGAGCAGTTCTTC
CAWSVLRINEQFF
>-|-|TRBJ2-7|TRBV5-1
TGCGCCAGCAGCCCCTGGGACTCGTACGAGCAGTACTTC
CASSPWDSYEQYF
>-|-|TRBJ2-5|TRBV13
TGTGCCAGCAGCTTAGGACTACAGCAAGAGACCCAGTACTTC
CASSLGLQQETQYF
>-|-|TRBJ2-7|TRBV30
TGTGCCTCGGACTGGCAAAGCTCCTACGAGCAGTACTTC
CASDWQSSYEQYF
>-|-|TRBJ2-1|TRBV5-1
TGCGCCAGCAGCTTGTTGGAGTACAATGAGCAGTTCTTC
CASSLLEYNEQFF
>-|-|TRBJ2-5|TRBV5-4
TGTGCCAGCAGCAAAGGACAGTTTGAGACCCAGTACTTC
CASSKGQFETQYF
>-|-|TRBJ2-3|TRBV6-6
TGTGCCAGCAGAGGGGAATCCTTGGTAGATACGCAGTATTTT
CASRGESLVDTQYF
>-|-|TRBJ2-5|TRBV15
TGTGCCACCAGCAGAGATCGACTAGATCAAGAGACCCAGTACTTC
CATSRDRLDQETQYF
>-|-|TRBJ2-2|TRBV4-1
TGCGCCAGCAGCCAAGACCCTAGCCAGATCGGGGAGCTGTTTTTT
CASSQDPSQIGELFF
>-|-|TRBJ1-1|TRBV27
TGTGCCAGCAGTTTATCGTCAGGCGGGAACACTGAAGCTTTCTTT
CASSLSSGGNTEAFF
>-|-|TRBJ1-2|TRBV30
TGTGCCTGGAGTGTACAGGCGCGTTGGGACTATGGCTACACCTTC
CAWSVQARWDYGYTF